Included here is one TCR beta chain sequence, with context. Its cognate antigen is unknown. The data were taken from a study of CD8 T cells in ankylosing spondylitis. Whole-study findings and limits: Characteristic, it appeared, of ankylosing spondylitis blood was a TCR beta motif of eight highly homologous variants. The authors reported significant enrichment of disease-linked clones in matched ankylosing spondylitis synovial fluid. Some of these motif variants have turned up before, in reports on reactive arthritis synovial fluid and blood.

Germline V gene sequence: CDR1 SGHTA, CDR2 FQGNSA. The CDR3 totals 13 residues. Deletions cut 1 base from V and 5 bases from J, with 9 bases between. Quantitative 5'-RACE with molecular barcodes generated TCR beta libraries. MiXCR was run by TCRdb on the 5' RACE reads, yielding one entry per CDR3 protein. The table includes fewer than 250,000 distinct CDR3 sequences, approximately 10% detected once. This clonotype was sampled from a male donor with ankylosing spondylitis or in good health (not recorded which). The chain is built from TRBV7-2 and TRBJ2-7; D uncertain. Material for sequencing was blood, either unsorted or a sorted T cell fraction (not recorded which). CDR3 protein: CASSLVGSNEQYF. CDR3 nucleotides: TGTGCCAGCAGCTTAGTTGGGTCGAACGAGCAGTACTTC.